The clone carrying this T cell receptor beta chain appeared once. Authors' methods: Researchers report that nucleated cell counts were estimated from reference gene primer amplification. Some clones are missing from TCRdb's copy, which holds only in-frame ones; the method was immunoSEQ multiplex PCR. V and J calls and clone size are those listed in that table; D and trimming were worked out from the DNA. This sample carries some 270,000 clones, 89% of them seen once, and the ten largest clones take approximately 2%. This CDR3 comprises 15 residues. Germline values: CDR1 SGHAT, CDR2 FQNNGV. V gave up 1 base and J gave up 0 bases, with 10 bases separating them. The sample is drawn from a study of blood T cell repertoires in COVID-19. About the study: Both acute and convalescent COVID-19 samples were obtained from the United States, Italy and Spain. Sample material is recorded as cDNA or gDNA derived from T cells, B-cell-depleted T cells, or PBMCs.

Two negative PCRs, clearance, or symptom resolution characterized the recovered Cohort 3 donors. J is TRBJ2-7 and V is TRBV11-2; possibly TRBD2 for D (6 bases). The clonotype originates from a woman in her sixties or seventies who had recovered from COVID-19. The sequenced material came from PBMCs or T cells enriched from blood (not recorded which). The CDR3 region is CASSLGQRASYEQYF. Here the CDR3 DNA reads TGTGCCAGCAGCTTAGGGCAGCGGGCCTCCTACGAGCAGTACTTC. Based on the CDR3 plus reference TRBV11-2 and TRBJ2-7, the full variable domain is EAGVAQSPRYKIIEKRQSVAFWCNPISGHATLYWYQQILGQGPKLLIQFQNNGVVDDSQLPKDRFSAERLKGVDSTLKIQPAKLEDSAVYLCASSLGQRASYEQYFGPGTRLTVT.